A single sample gave rise to the 10 T cell receptor beta chains below, sequenced in a study of blood T cell repertoires in COVID-19. Sequencing was performed with immunoSEQ multiplex PCR; in TCRdb, only in-frame clones are kept and a portion is missing. The sample carries some 170,000 clones, 80% to 90% recorded once. The specimen sequenced was peripheral blood. These receptor sequences come from a human donor in a cohort sampled during active COVID-19.

The chain recombines TRBV18 with TRBJ1-6; 7 nucleotides match TRBD1. This CDR3 comprises 14 residues. V dropped 4 bases and J dropped 10; count of bases not matched to a gene: 7. CDR1 and CDR2 (germline): KGHSH, LQKENI. DNA for the CDR3: TGTGCCAGCTCACTAGGAACAGGGGAATCACCCCTCCACTTT. Amino acid sequence: CASSLGTGESPLHF.

The rearrangement links TRBV4-3 to TRBJ1-3; D remains unclear. Per the germline V gene, CDR1 is LGHNA and CDR2 is YSLEER. The CDR3 totals 16 residues. Trimming left V 2 bases short and J 0 bases short, with 11 bases between. The CDR3: CASSQSYRDSGNTIYF. In nucleotides, the CDR3 is TGCGCCAGCAGCCAATCATACAGAGACTCTGGAAACACCATATATTTT.

The chain is built from TRBV30 and TRBJ1-6; D gene uncertain. The CDR3 is 14 residues long. Germline assignment: CDR1 GTSNPN and CDR2 SVGIG (reference sequence). Trimming shortened V by 2 bases and J by 1 base, and 6 bases separated the two germline ends. The CDR3 DNA is TGTGCCTGGAGTCTTGTGTCCTATAATTCACCCCTCCACTTT. This translates into CAWSLVSYNSPLHF.

This clone showed up just once. This sequence joins TRBV7-9 and TRBJ1-1; D call uncertain. Trimming cost V 1 base and J 6 bases, with 6 bases left between them. The length of the CDR3 is 12 residues. Germline CDR1 is SEHNR and CDR2 is FQNEAQ (reference sequence). The CDR3 region has the DNA TGTGCCAGCAGCTTAGGGGCCGCTGAAGCTTTCTTT. It specifies CASSLGAAEAFF.

V gene TRBV27 combines with J gene TRBJ2-7; 13 positions agree with TRBD2. The V and J ends lost 3 bases and 7 bases, in that order; junction bases with no gene match: 18. The CDR3 runs to 19 residues. Germline assignment: CDR1 MNHEY and CDR2 SMNVEV (reference sequence). Here the CDR3 reads CASSFRTSGSRGILGEQYF. CDR3 coding DNA: TGTGCCAGCAGTTTCCGGACTAGCGGGAGCCGGGGGATACTCGGGGAGCAGTACTTC.

The J gene is TRBJ1-1, the V gene TRBV3-1 (or the pseudogene TRBV3-2), with a tentative D call TRBD1 (5 bases). The germline CDR1 and CDR2 sequences are LGHDT and YNNKEL (reference sequence). V was pared by 7 bases and J by 6 bases, with 18 bases between. This CDR3 region has 14 residues. This CDR3 reads CASTYNGGEAEAFF. The CDR3 nucleotides read TGTGCCAGCACCTACAATGGGGGGGAGGCTGAAGCTTTCTTT.

This clone was observed a handful of times. The V and J genes are TRBV14 and TRBJ2-7; the D gene is possibly TRBD1 (6 bases). From germline, CDR1 is SGHDN and CDR2 FVKESK. The CDR3 covers 16 residues. V was trimmed by 0 bases and J by 2 bases, leaving 14 bases between them. CDR3: CASSQDMDRRTYEQYF. For the CDR3, the DNA is TGTGCCAGCAGCCAAGATATGGACAGACGAACCTACGAGCAGTACTTC.

The chain is built from TRBV4-3 and TRBJ2-7; 8 bases match TRBD1. The J segment lost 8 bases and the V segment lost 0 bases, leaving 6 bases of the junction unmatched. Germline-derived CDR1 and CDR2 are LGHNA and YSLEER. This CDR3 region has 14 residues. The DNA for the CDR3 is TGCGCCAGCAGCCAAGATATCGGGACAGGTCAGCAGTACTTC. Its protein product is CASSQDIGTGQQYF.

The J gene is TRBJ2-7, the V gene TRBV6-5; a possible D gene is TRBD1 (6 bases). CDR3 size: 15 residues. Trimming cost V 6 bases and J 4 bases, with 19 bases left between them. Germline V lookup: CDR1 MNHEY, CDR2 SVGAGI. Here the CDR3 reads CASRTDRYSTYEQYF. As DNA, the CDR3 is TGTGCCAGCAGAACCGACAGGTACTCCACGTACGAGCAGTACTTC.

CDR3 sequence reads: CASSLRGGTGAPYGYTF. The CDR3 nucleotides read TGTGCCAGCAGCTTAAGGGGGGGGACAGGTGCACCCTATGGCTACACCTTC. The chain employs TRBV7-6 and TRBJ1-2, with TRBD1 matching over 8 bases. The V segment lost 2 bases and the J segment 4 bases; nucleotides outside the gene matches: 12. Germline CDR1 is SGHVS and CDR2 is FNYEAQ. CDR3 size: 17 residues.